These T cell receptor beta chains were read from a single sample in a study of vaccination and CD4 T cells after COVID-19. TCRdb reprocessed the PCR reads with MiXCR, giving one entry per CDR3 protein. The sample shows nearly 9,500 distinct CDR3 sequences, 30% to 35% of them seen only once. These receptors are not linked to any known antigen. Specimen: CD4+ T cells from blood, cultured in vitro. These receptors were obtained from a human donor in good health. The CDR3 runs from the conserved cysteine through the conserved F or W. A D gene is named only where the DNA matches it firmly.

D gene,V gene,J gene,CDR3 protein
NA,TRBV29-1,TRBJ2-5,CSVEERVSGEETQYF
NA,TRBV14,TRBJ1-5,CASSQGRQPQHF
NA,TRBV5-1,TRBJ2-6,CASSLDRRTSSGANVLTF
NA,TRBV19,TRBJ1-5,CATKTGQGTQPQHF
NA,TRBV19,TRBJ1-2,CASSWVWGYTF
TRBD2,TRBV7-2,TRBJ2-2,CASSDRLAGTGELFF
NA,TRBV19,TRBJ1-2,CASNLQGSHGYTF
NA,TRBV27,TRBJ2-5,CASSSNRRGQYF
NA,TRBV7-8,TRBJ2-2,CASSSLTGWDTGELFF
NA,TRBV24-1,TRBJ2-1,CATSEEYGSRSYNEQFF
NA,TRBV20-1,TRBJ1-3,CSARVENTIYF
TRBD2,TRBV28,TRBJ2-3,CASSLTSGPDTQYF
NA,TRBV2,TRBJ1-1,CASRATGSLNTEAFF
NA,TRBV7-6,TRBJ2-5,CASSLVGAGQETQYF
TRBD2,TRBV27,TRBJ2-2,CASSQAGANTGELFF
NA,TRBV6-2/TRBV6-3,TRBJ2-5,CASNGASSETQYF
NA,TRBV7-2,TRBJ1-3,CASSFQGSTIYF
NA,TRBV27,TRBJ2-7,CASTSVRSPYEQYF
NA,TRBV19,TRBJ1-3,CASSTGGGAAGNTIYF
NA,TRBV5-1,TRBJ2-5,CASSLAGRGETQYF
TRBD2,TRBV11-2,TRBJ2-5,CASSLISGGVQETQYF
TRBD1,TRBV20-1,TRBJ1-1,CSARYPWTGPENTEAFF
TRBD2,TRBV7-8,TRBJ2-5,CASSQTGTSGSQETQYF
TRBD1,TRBV6-1,TRBJ1-1,CATGGYTEAFF
TRBD1,TRBV20-1,TRBJ2-4,CSTLNPGGNIQYF
NA,TRBV6-2/TRBV6-3,TRBJ2-6,CASSYYPLGSGANVLTF
TRBD1,TRBV10-3,TRBJ2-2,CAISGTGGTRGTGELFF
TRBD2,TRBV20-1,TRBJ2-7,CSAPRLAGDRRSYEQYF
NA,TRBV20-1,TRBJ1-1,CSARDRAAEEAFF
NA,TRBV7-2,TRBJ1-2,CASSKFGATGLGYGYTF
NA,TRBV30,TRBJ2-3,CAWSTSRSTDTQYF
TRBD1,TRBV19,TRBJ2-7,CASSPRTETGGEQYF
NA,TRBV11-3,TRBJ2-3,CASSLEGRTDTQYF